Sequencing of this TCR beta chain was carried out in a study of cytomegalovirus exposure and HLA in healthy donors (TCRdb year 2017). Study-level background: In an earlier analysis of under 750 of the donors, about 260 Gb of sequence data and 117 million unique TCR beta sequences from approximately 180 million T cells were reported. Genome-wide SNP genotypes for about 65% of the 666 donors were used in a later genetic analysis, which treated that subset as a discovery cohort. Among the approximately 430 genotyped donors, around 81% belonged to the genetic ancestry cluster associated with self-reported Caucasian donors. To study patterns of TCR occurrence, a later analysis re-analyzed previously published TCR beta repertoires from just over 650 donors and added high-resolution HLA genotyping. In an earlier analysis of 500 to 650 of the donors, high-throughput TCR beta sequencing was used to judge whether each TCR beta V gene segment behaved as functional or pseudogenic. An early release that covered 640 HLA-typed donors contained about 300 gigabases of sequencing data and tens of millions of unique TCR sequences. Because of strong linkage in the cohort, four or five DR-DQ haplotypes were treated as single units for association and clustering. Class I and class II HLA loci were covered by the typing at four-digit resolution. The study used immunosequencing to profile the T cell repertoires of hundreds of subjects and linked those repertoires to cytomegalovirus serostatus. On average, roughly 250,000 unique TCR beta nucleotide sequences were sequenced per donor among some 420 genotyped donors of the cohort, with roughly 18% of those sequences being non-productive. Every discovery cohort repertoire had been produced on one sequencing platform. Typing coverage differed by locus: A, B, C, DRB1 and DQB1 were typed in about 620-640 donors, DQA1 in 522, DPA1 in some 570, and DPB1 in 450 to 490. In the later analysis, no new phenotypic data were used to find candidate immune exposures; instead, reliance was placed on TCR beta sequences and their occurrence across donors. Along with the roughly 670-subject first cohort, a separate validation cohort of roughly 110 different subjects was used. High-throughput TCR immunosequencing, statistical association of individual TCRs with disease status, and machine learning were combined to predict cytomegalovirus infection status. Alongside the repertoire data, information on donor age, sex, ethnicity and CMV serostatus was compiled. The study aimed to test whether signatures of past pathogen exposure could be identified by cataloging public T cell receptors. Results and caveats for the whole study, not just this receptor: While some public TCRs were present in many individuals, most TCR sequences turned up only very rarely across donors. The presence/absence analyses assumed that sequencing depth was roughly uniform across donors, and that assumption may not be true. When HLA alleles, especially DR and DQ, strongly co-occurred, attributing TCR associations to individual alleles was difficult. The classifier was reported to diagnose cytomegalovirus status with high specificity and sensitivity in both the original cohort and the validation cohort. A later analysis found that TCR association rates varied across HLA loci, with DRB1 alleles showing the most associated TCRs and HLA-C alleles the fewest. The only immune exposure information available for the cohort was CMV serostatus. A further reported finding was that TCR beta sequences accurately predicted the HLA-A and HLA-B alleles for most subjects in the first cohort. The authors suggested that the approach could potentially be generalized to other disease states and immunological phenotypes. Specific HLA alleles were associated with around 18,000 TCR beta sequences at a false discovery rate of 0.05 in a later analysis. Correlated functional status among segregating V segments might reflect linkage disequilibrium, but an unknown experimental factor could not be ruled out. Because HLA typing was unavailable for some donors at each locus, only the typed subset was used in association tests. According to a later analysis, parvovirus B19, influenza, CMV and Epstein-Barr virus appeared linked to several top co-occurrence clusters. In vitro tests confirmed that three of the cytomegalovirus-associated TCR beta chains recognize cytomegalovirus antigens. A later analysis found that most CMV-associated TCR beta chains appeared HLA-restricted, with HLA associations seemingly driven largely by CMV exposure. This cohort had only TCR beta chains sequenced, and the lack of alpha or paired-chain data limited which features could be detected. The study listed over 150 TCR beta chains as associated with cytomegalovirus. The sequencing pipeline was judged likely to have produced a cluster of highly shared sequence variants as a technical artifact. V-gene and J-gene trimming of TCR beta chains was associated with a missense DCLRE1C variant in a later genetic analysis, and the association was replicated in an independent cohort. Some IMGT-functional V segments, including TRBV6-2 and TRBV6-3, could not be distinguished by the 87-base-pair reads and were therefore excluded. An earlier analysis of approximately 540 of the donors showed that most TCR beta V segments appeared in productive rearrangements either about 87% or about 30% of the time, which broadly matched IMGT annotations. Because counts were too low, around 18 rarely observed V segments, including chromosome 9 orphons, were left out of the earlier analysis of a few hundred of the donors. According to a later genetic analysis, donors in an Asian-associated ancestry cluster had fewer N-insertions in productive TCRs than the approximately 650-donor mean. In a later analysis, HLA-associated TCR beta chains were found to be more clonally expanded and to have lower generation probabilities than equally common non-associated chains.

Per the germline V gene (reference sequence), GTSNPN is the CDR1 and SVGIG is the CDR2. Germline trimming: 1 base from V, 10 bases from J; junction bases outside gene matches: 3. The CDR3, cysteine through phenylalanine, is 13 amino acids long. The only DNA kept is the CDR3, 39 bases in frame from the first base. In total, approximately 700 healthy bone marrow donors made up the cohort. All cohort members were sampled while nominally healthy, although unrecorded immune exposures were likely present. The donor was CMV seropositive and was included in the group of 250 to 300 seropositive cohort members. Each donor provided a peripheral blood sample, and peripheral blood mononuclear cells were used for TCR beta sequencing. The Qiagen DNeasy Blood Extraction Kit was used to extract genomic DNA from the blood cell samples. Library preparation employed the immunoSEQ multiplex PCR assay. The multiplex PCR relied on a mix of 60 forward primers for TCR Vbeta segments and 13 reverse primers for TCR Jbeta segments. The CDR3 region of rearranged TCR beta genes was amplified from genomic DNA with a multiplex PCR assay. The Illumina HiSeq System was used to sequence the amplified TCR beta libraries as 87-base-pair reads. The original methods were these. In a later analysis, around 80 million unique TCR beta chains were counted across the roughly 700 repertoires, and roughly 11 million of these chains were shared by at least two donors. Raw reads were error-corrected and collapsed into unique sequences by a nearest-neighbor algorithm in which closely related sequences were merged to remove PCR and sequencing errors. CDR3 sequences were aligned to IMGT reference sequences to assign V, D and J gene segments. For a sequence to be retained, at least a six-nucleotide match to both a V gene segment and a J gene segment was required. A rearrangement counted as productive if the CDR3 had no stop codons and remained in frame with V and J, and every other rearrangement counted as non-productive. CDR3 was defined according to IMGT convention as the region running from the second conserved V-encoded cysteine to the conserved J-encoded phenylalanine. The earlier analysis of some 550 of the donors excluded any sequence lacking an unambiguous match to a single V gene segment. In an earlier analysis of several hundred of the donors, V segments were called functional above 56.7% productive rearrangements and were called segregating when the between-donor standard deviation exceeded 5%. A statistical classification framework was built for diagnosing cytomegalovirus status from the catalog of TCR beta chain sequences. In a later analysis, TCR nucleotide sequences were compared against IMGT/GENE-DB human TR gene sequences so that V and J genes could be assigned. Using the TCRdist pipeline, a later analysis assigned CDR3 sequences along with most-parsimonious VDJ recombination scenarios. A later analysis defined each TCR beta chain by its CDR3 amino acid sequence plus V-gene family, and excluded reads lacking a unique V-gene family. A later analysis removed roughly 590 highly shared, low-generation-probability nucleotide sequences to deal with suspected cross-contamination and a sequencing artifact. For each public chain, a later analysis derived a clonal expansion index from normalized ranks of inferred template counts within each repertoire. In a later analysis, generation probabilities were computed with a VDJ recombination model fitted to out-of-frame rearrangements, and the resulting probabilities were checked against IGoR. A later analysis scored TCR-TCR, TCR-HLA and TCR-CMV co-occurrence with hypergeometric tests, applying a repertoire-size bias correction to TCR pairs. False discovery rates were estimated in a later analysis by permuting HLA or CMV assignments 20 times. In a later analysis, co-occurring TCRs were grouped using DBSCAN, and TCRdist sequence similarity was added for clustering within HLA-allele-positive subsets. For co-occurrence clustering, repertoires with fewer than 30,000 or more than 120,000 public chains were excluded, along with a handful of repertoires with anomalous nucleotide sharing. The clones in this table, taken by TCRdb from immuneACCESS, are in-frame only. Not every clone is retained; where verified, under half of the shortfall comes from an unresolved V gene, and the cause of the rest is unknown. V and J calls and clone size are copied from that table; D and trimming were computed from the DNA. In this sample the table shows around 58,000 clones, over 75% of which occur a single time. The top ten constitute around 5.1% of the sample.

This clone was seen only once. Its specific antigen is unknown. No quality values exist for individual bases; no much larger clone is one base distant. The V and J segments used are TRBV30 and TRBJ1-4; 10 bases in the middle match TRBD1. This receptor was obtained from a male donor in good health and CMV-seropositive. Sequencing was done on a sample of PBMCs. DNA sequence: TGTGCCTGGAGTGCCGACAGGGGGCGAAAACTGTTTTTT. Its protein is CAWSADRGRKLFF.